These 14 T cell receptor beta chains were sequenced from one sample in a study of CXCR3-negative and CXCR3-positive naive CD8 T cells (dated 2019 in TCRdb). Study-level results and caveats: TRB CDR3s from CXCR3-positive naive cells showed higher hydrophobicity (lower Kidera factor 4), lower energy, and higher strength and volume indices than CXCR3-negative naive cells.

No antigen is known for these receptors. Instrument on record: NextSeq 550. The Human TCR Profiling Kit (MiLaboratory) was used to make UMI-labeled 5' RACE TRB cDNA libraries. Through TCRdb reprocessing, the reads give one entry per CDR3 protein sequence; DNA is omitted. The record for this sample contains about 150,000 distinct CDR3 sequences. The ten largest clonotypes hold roughly 0.41% of the sample. The sequenced sample was naive CXCR3+ CD8+ T cells from blood. This specimen's cell subset or site label, interpreted: CD45RO-CCR7+CD27+CD95- naive CD8+ T cells expressing CXCR3 (TNR3+). These receptors were taken from a human donor in good health. Some clones in this sample may be carry-over from other donors' samples.

The chain links TRBV25-1 to TRBJ2-5; absent DNA, TCRdb's TRBD1 call cannot be checked. Germline values: CDR1 MGHDK, CDR2 SYGVNS. There are 15 residues in the CDR3. The CDR3 sequence is CASRGSWTDQETQYF.

The chain couples TRBV3-1 to TRBJ2-5. In germline, CDR1 is LGHDT, CDR2 YNNKEL (reference sequence). This CDR3 is 12 amino acids long. The CDR3 reads CASSHGLETQYF.

V and J are TRBV25-1 and TRBJ2-5. The length of the CDR3 is 11 residues. CDR1 and CDR2 (germline): MGHDK, SYGVNS. The CDR3 here is CASSDGETQYF.

The V gene is TRBV6-5, the J gene TRBJ2-2; lacking DNA, the TRBD2 call made by TCRdb goes unchecked. The CDR3 has 18 residues. Looked up from germline, CDR1 is MNHEY and CDR2 is SVGAGI. The chain's CDR3 is CASSYQGTSVGHTGELFF.

CDR3 region: CSAPGTSGNEQFF. The chain recombines TRBV20-1 with TRBJ2-1; with no DNA, the TCRdb D assignment of TRBD2 cannot be verified. This CDR3 comprises 13 residues. Germline assignment: CDR1 DFQATT and CDR2 SNEGSKA (reference sequence).

The chain uses TRBV27 and TRBJ2-7; TCRdb's assignment of TRBD1 cannot be checked, as there is no DNA. The germline CDR1 and CDR2 sequences are MNHEY and SMNVEV (reference sequence). The CDR3 spans 15 residues. CDR3 protein: CASSFAGTGSYEQYF.

The J gene is TRBJ2-1, the V gene TRBV13; TCRdb's assignment of TRBD2 cannot be checked, as there is no DNA. This CDR3 is built from 14 residues. From germline, CDR1 is PRHDT and CDR2 FYEKMQ (reference sequence). The CDR3 here is CASSFLQAGTRSFF.

The chain recombines TRBV19 with TRBJ2-1; TCRdb indicates TRBD1, and absent DNA this call remains unverified. The CDR3 covers 15 residues. Germline V CDR1 and CDR2: LNHDA, SQIVND (reference sequence). The CDR3 reads CASSMGQGAFNEQFF.

The gene calls are TRBV11-2 and TRBJ1-1; TCRdb selects TRBD1, and the lack of DNA leaves this call unchecked. The CDR3 is 15 amino acids. The germline V gene encodes CDR1 SGHAT and CDR2 FQNNGV. The CDR3: CASSYRQGPNTEAFF.

The chain combines TRBV29-1 with TRBJ2-7. CDR3 length equals 12 residues. Germline CDR1 and CDR2: SQVTM and ANQGSEA. CDR3 sequence: CSVEDAEVEQYF.

The chain recombines TRBV6-2 or TRBV6-3 with TRBJ2-3. The CDR3 runs to 12 residues. Per the germline V gene, CDR1 is MNHEY and CDR2 is SVGEGT. The CDR3: CASSYLADTQYF.

The gene calls are TRBV20-1 and TRBJ2-2; TCRdb returns TRBD2, unconfirmable since there is no DNA. Germline values: CDR1 DFQATT, CDR2 SNEGSKA (reference sequence). This CDR3 has 15 residues. The CDR3 region is CSARSGREGTGELFF.

The rearrangement joins TRBV7-6 to TRBJ2-1; TCRdb names TRBD2, which stays unverified in the absence of DNA. The CDR3 loop spans 14 amino acids. Per the germline V gene, CDR1 is SGHVS and CDR2 is FNYEAQ. CDR3 in amino acids: CASSRGGGYNEQFF.

This rearrangement joins TRBV29-1 to TRBJ2-7; TCRdb indicates TRBD1, and absent DNA this call remains unverified. The CDR3 is 14 amino acids. Germline CDR1 is SQVTM and CDR2 is ANQGSEA. The CDR3 region is CSVVGAGGSYEQYF.